The 25 T cell receptor beta chains given below trace back to one sample, sequenced in a study of control samples from healthy donors and cancer patients. TCRdb keeps only in-frame clones here, not all; method: immunoSEQ multiplex PCR. The top ten hold 7.8% of the sample, which has some 120,000 clones, approximately 91% seen once. Sample: blood. These receptors were obtained from a woman younger than 35 in good health.

The table lists this clone with a count of one. The gene calls are TRBV19 and TRBJ2-7; tentatively, D is TRBD1 (5 bases). The CDR3 loop spans 11 amino acids. The germline CDR1 and CDR2 sequences are LNHDA and SQIVND (reference sequence). V lost 8 bases and J lost 4, with 9 bases in between. CDR3 in DNA: TGTGCCAGTGGCAGACAGTACGAGCAGTACTTC. It specifies CASGRQYEQYF.

The chain employs TRBV29-1 and TRBJ1-4; a possible D gene is TRBD1 (6 bases). CDR1 is SQVTM, CDR2 ANQGSEA, per germline. V was cut by 2 bases and J by 7 bases, with 8 bases left in between. This CDR3 comprises 12 residues. The CDR3 bases are TGCAGCGTTGAACAGGGGAGTGAAAAACTGTTTTTT. Translation: CSVEQGSEKLFF.

The rearrangement uses TRBV7-8 and TRBJ2-7, with 8 bases that match TRBD1. V lost 5 bases, J lost 1 base, and 4 bases stayed unmatched. The CDR3 contains 14 residues. Germline loops: CDR1 SGHVS, CDR2 FQNEAQ. This chain's CDR3 is CASSPRDRSYEQYF. The CDR3 region has the DNA TGTGCCAGCAGCCCCCGGGACAGGTCCTACGAGCAGTACTTC.

The sample holds a few counts of this clone. The chain has TRBV5-1 and TRBJ2-1; a weak D match, TRBD2 (6 bases). The CDR3 is 14 residues long. Trimming cost V 4 bases and J 2 bases, with 10 bases left between them. Germline CDR1 is SGHRS and CDR2 is YFSETQ. The CDR3 coding sequence is TGCGCCAGCAGCGTGGGAGGAACCTACAATGAGCAGTTCTTC. Protein product: CASSVGGTYNEQFF.

This sequence joins TRBV4-3 and TRBJ2-1; 9 nucleotides agree with TRBD2. In germline, CDR1 is LGHNA, CDR2 YSLEER. With V trimmed by 0 bases and J by 3 bases, 9 bases remained unmatched. The CDR3 covers 18 residues. The CDR3 DNA sequence: TGCGCCAGCAGCCAAGAGGTGGCGGGGGGGTGGATCTACAATGAGCAGTTCTTC. Translated, it gives CASSQEVAGGWIYNEQFF.

The V and J genes are TRBV9 and TRBJ2-1; 8 nucleotides agree with TRBD2. V trimming: 0 bases; J trimming: 10 bases; junction bases outside the gene matches: 12. The CDR3 is 16 residues long. Per germline, CDR1 SGDLS and CDR2 YYNGEE. CDR3 in amino acids: CASSVDGNGGAQEQFF. DNA for the CDR3: TGTGCCAGCAGCGTAGACGGAAACGGGGGGGCCCAGGAGCAGTTCTTC.

CDR3 region: CASSLGDEQYF. CDR3 DNA sequence: TGCGCCAGCAGCTTGGGAGACGAGCAGTACTTC. J is TRBJ2-7 and V is TRBV5-1, with D uncertain. Germline CDR1 and CDR2: SGHRS and YFSETQ. The CDR3 consists of 11 residues. V dropped 0 bases and J dropped 5 bases, with 3 bases sitting between them.

The gene calls are TRBV18 and TRBJ2-2; D perhaps matches TRBD1 (5 bases). Per the germline V gene, CDR1 is KGHSH and CDR2 is LQKENI. V lost 8 bases and J lost 1, with 11 bases in between. The CDR3 has 14 residues. CDR3 coding DNA: TGTGCCAGCCTGGGGCAACGGAACACCGGGGAGCTGTTTTTT. This codes for CASLGQRNTGELFF.

The chain joins TRBV7-6 to TRBJ2-7; 8 bases map to TRBD1. Germline CDR1 SGHVS, CDR2 FNYEAQ. The CDR3 spans 15 residues. After removal of 1 base from V and 5 bases from J, the junction contained 7 bases not matched to a gene. The CDR3 region is CASSLEVDRGDEQYF. The CDR3 bases are TGTGCCAGCAGCTTAGAAGTTGACAGGGGCGACGAGCAGTACTTC.

This rearrangement joins TRBV9 to TRBJ1-1; D gene uncertain. V lost 4 bases and J lost 0, with 7 bases in between. The CDR3 consists of 13 residues. Germline V gene lookup returns CDR1 SGDLS and CDR2 YYNGEE. The CDR3 loop reads CASSTQVNTEAFF. The CDR3 nucleotides read TGTGCCAGCAGCACTCAGGTGAACACTGAAGCTTTCTTT.

V is TRBV5-6 and J is TRBJ2-7; D is tentatively TRBD1 or TRBD2 (6 bases each). V was shortened by 0 bases and J by 6 bases, with 10 bases between the two germline ends. CDR3 length: 13 amino acids. The germline gives CDR1 SGHDT, CDR2 YYEEEE. The CDR3 loop reads CASSLGGAAEQYF. CDR3 coding DNA: TGTGCCAGCAGCTTGGGGGGGGCAGCCGAGCAGTACTTC.

The V and J genes are TRBV7-9 and TRBJ2-1; the match to TRBD1 covers 9 bases. The CDR3 has 16 residues. Germline CDR1 is SEHNR and CDR2 is FQNEAQ (reference sequence). Germline trimming cut 1 base from V and 10 bases from J; bases unmatched to any gene: 11. The CDR3 coding sequence is TGTGCCAGCAGCTTAGTAGGGGGGATCGGGACAGGGGAGCAGTTCTTC. It is translated as CASSLVGGIGTGEQFF.

This chain uses TRBV20-1 with TRBJ1-2; TRBD1 agrees at 9 bases. The junction had 9 bases not matched to a gene; V was cut back by 3 bases and J by 7 bases. CDR1 and CDR2 (germline): DFQATT, SNEGSKA (reference sequence). This CDR3 is built from 14 residues. The CDR3 loop reads CSASLKQGAGGYTF. CDR3 nucleotides: TGCAGTGCTAGTCTAAAACAGGGGGCTGGTGGCTACACCTTC.

The chain recombines TRBV6-2 or TRBV6-3 with TRBJ2-2, with 8 bases fitting TRBD1. This CDR3 is 13 amino acids long. The germline gives CDR1 MNHEY, CDR2 SVGEGT. J was trimmed by 13 bases and V by 4 bases; bases with no gene match: 8. The chain's CDR3 is CASSSGTGRGLFF. CDR3 DNA sequence: TGTGCCAGCAGTTCCGGGACAGGCCGTGGGCTGTTTTTT.

This clone qualifies as large. The rearrangement joins TRBV6-5 to TRBJ2-1, with 8 bases identical to TRBD1. This CDR3 spans 11 amino acids. Germline CDR1 and CDR2: MNHEY and SVGAGI. V trimming: 6 bases; J trimming: 8 bases; junction bases outside the gene matches: 0. CDR3 protein: CASRTGDEQFF. The CDR3 nucleotides read TGTGCCAGCAGGACAGGGGATGAGCAGTTCTTC.

The chain couples TRBV7-2 to TRBJ1-6; D not resolved. Between the trimmed V and J ends, which lost 1 base and 9 bases, there was a span of 13 bases. Germline values: CDR1 SGHTA, CDR2 FQGNSA. This CDR3 has 15 amino acids. CDR3 in amino acids: CASSLVVGTSSPLHF. The CDR3 nucleotides are TGTGCCAGCAGCTTAGTGGTGGGTACAAGTTCACCCCTCCACTTT.

The V gene is TRBV7-2, the J gene TRBJ2-2; TRBD1 matches 7 bases. There are 15 residues in the CDR3. The trim removed 4 bases at V and 5 bases at J, leaving 7 bases unmatched. Germline values: CDR1 SGHTA, CDR2 FQGNSA. This CDR3 is CASSSTGAGTGELFF. Here the CDR3 DNA reads TGTGCCAGCAGCTCAACAGGGGCGGGTACCGGGGAGCTGTTTTTT. Variable domain in full (rest from reference TRBV7-2 and TRBJ2-2): GAGVSQSPSNKVTEKGKDVELRCDPISGHTALYWYRQSLGQGLEFLIYFQGNSAPDKSGLPSDRFSAERTGGSVSTLTIQRTQQEDSAVYLCASSSTGAGTGELFFGEGSRLTVL.

The CDR3 DNA follows: TGTGCCAGCAGCAATCGGATCCTAACGGGCTTTAATGAAAAACTGTTTTTT. The encoded protein is CASSNRILTGFNEKLFF. This sequence joins TRBV7-9 and TRBJ1-4; D is uncertain. Germline V lookup: CDR1 SEHNR, CDR2 FQNEAQ (reference sequence). The CDR3 spans 17 residues. V lost 5 bases, J lost 4 bases, and 20 bases lay in between.

V usage is TRBV21-1 and J usage is TRBJ2-2; TRBD1, the table's D call, lacks a check against the DNA. TRBV21-1 is a pseudogene. This CDR3 has 16 residues. CDR3 residues: CASSYRDRANTGELFF. DNA of the CDR3: TGTGCCAGCAGCTACCGGGACAGGGCAAACACCGGGGAGCTGTTTTTT.

This sequence joins TRBV3-1 (or the pseudogene TRBV3-2) and TRBJ1-5, with D tentatively TRBD1 (6 bases). V was pared by 1 base and J by 7 bases, with 14 bases between. CDR3 size: 15 residues. CDR1 is LGHDT, CDR2 YNNKEL, per germline (reference sequence). CDR3 nucleotides: TGTGCCAGCAGCCAAGGGCGGGGGCAGGGACAGCCCCAGCATTTT. It translates to CASSQGRGQGQPQHF.

The chain combines TRBV7-2 with TRBJ2-1; TRBD2 aligns across 11 bases. J gave up 3 bases and V 1 base, and 2 bases lay outside the gene matches. The CDR3 loop spans 16 amino acids. In germline, CDR1 is SGHTA, CDR2 FQGNSA. The DNA for the CDR3 is TGTGCCAGCAGCTTAGAAGGGACTAGCGGCTACAATGAGCAGTTCTTC. It yields the protein CASSLEGTSGYNEQFF. The full variable domain, its missing parts supplied by reference TRBV7-2 and TRBJ2-1, is GAGVSQSPSNKVTEKGKDVELRCDPISGHTALYWYRQSLGQGLEFLIYFQGNSAPDKSGLPSDRFSAERTGGSVSTLTIQRTQQEDSAVYLCASSLEGTSGYNEQFFGPGTRLTVL.

V and J are TRBV28 and TRBJ2-1, with TRBD1 as a possible D gene (6 bases). The CDR3 sequence is 19 residues long. V shed 4 bases and J shed 9 bases, with 31 bases lying between them. Germline V lookup: CDR1 MDHEN, CDR2 SYDVKM. CDR3 coding DNA: TGTGCCAGCAGTTCAGGGTGGCGTGGTGCCACAGGGTTCCCTTCTGAGCAGTTCTTC. Translated, it gives CASSSGWRGATGFPSEQFF.

The chain recombines TRBV2 with TRBJ1-6; TRBD1 is a possible D gene (5 bases). The CDR3 is 14 amino acids. CDR1 SNHLY and CDR2 FYNNEI come from the germline V gene. The germline V and J ends were trimmed by 4 bases and 7 bases, with 11 bases remaining between them. CDR3 sequence reads: CASSVSRANSPLHF. The DNA of the CDR3 is TGTGCCAGCAGTGTTTCCAGGGCCAATTCACCCCTCCACTTT.

This sequence joins TRBV2 and TRBJ2-1; no clear D. V was trimmed by 3 bases and J by 6 bases, leaving 15 bases between them. The CDR3 sequence is 15 residues long. Germline loops: CDR1 SNHLY, CDR2 FYNNEI. CDR3 in amino acids: CASSDPRRSANEQFF. The DNA for the CDR3 is TGTGCCAGCAGTGACCCGAGGCGCTCAGCCAATGAGCAGTTCTTC.

This chain's CDR3 is CATARERLAGGYHEQFF. In nucleotides, the CDR3 is TGTGCCACCGCGCGAGAAAGACTAGCGGGAGGGTATCATGAGCAGTTCTTC. This sequence joins TRBV28 and TRBJ2-1, with 14 bases fitting TRBD2. The V segment lost 10 bases and the J segment 8 bases; nucleotides outside the gene matches: 16. Germline values: CDR1 MDHEN, CDR2 SYDVKM. This CDR3 is built from 17 residues.